This TCR beta chain was profiled in a study of blood T cell repertoires in COVID-19. V dropped 7 bases and J dropped 6; count of bases not matched to a gene: 7. The CDR3 runs to 13 residues. The germline gives CDR1 SNHLY, CDR2 FYNNEI. Assay used: immunoSEQ multiplex PCR; TCRdb lists only in-frame clones, some missing. The sample holds roughly 190,000 clones; 94% are singletons and the top ten take 0.76%. Sequences were obtained from peripheral blood. V and J are TRBV2 and TRBJ1-2; TRBD1 matches 8 bases. The receptor was derived from a man aged 25-45 years with COVID-19, enrolled during active disease. CDR3 DNA sequence: TGTGCCAGCACGCGGACAGGGATGGATGGCTACACCTTC. Translating gives CASTRTGMDGYTF.